Below, 8 T cell receptor beta chains from the same sample are listed, as sequenced in a study of regulatory T cells in long-lasting Graves disease (dated by TCRdb to 2020 to 2023). The receptor library was made with multiplex PCR. TCRdb names Illumina HiSeq 4000 as the instrument used. To build TCR beta libraries, CDR3 regions were amplified by Arm-PCR using iRepertoire HTBI primers. TCRdb applied fastp at Q25 and MiXCR to the public reads, then kept only in-frame beta chains. Each CDR3 protein appears once, grouped with its most common genes and DNA. Counted in this sample were roughly 500,000 distinct CDR3 sequences; 14% of them appeared once. The ten most abundant clones make up more than 15% of the sample. The sample's time point label, in plain terms: newly diagnosed GD, antithyroid drugs for less than 3 months. For both TCR sequencing and RNA sequencing, RNA was extracted from PBMCs in TRIzol.

These same records also appear under a second study, on T cells in Graves' hyperthyroidism and ophthalmopathy.

The sample here was peripheral blood mononuclear cells (PBMCs), taken at new diagnosis, from a patient treated with antithyroid drugs. Receptors were obtained from a woman aged 50 to 60 with Graves disease. Donor details come from another sample of the same person, matched by shared clones.

J is TRBJ1-2 and V is TRBV6-1, with 7 bases fitting TRBD1. Germline V gives CDR1 MNHNS, CDR2 SASEGT. The CDR3 contains 16 residues. After removal of 1 base from V and 2 bases from J, the junction contained 7 bases not matched to a gene. The CDR3 DNA reads as TGTGCCAGCAGTGAAGGGGCCGGACAGGCCAACTATGGCTACACCTTC. This translates into CASSEGAGQANYGYTF.

This clonotype was detected ten times or more. The CDR3 region is CASSQQEHTDTQYF. In DNA, the CDR3 is TGTGCCAGCTCACAACAGGAACACACAGATACGCAGTATTTT. The rearrangement joins TRBV18 to TRBJ2-3; D is possibly TRBD1 (5 bases). CDR1 is KGHSH and CDR2 is LQKENI in the germline V gene. The CDR3 sequence is 14 residues long. V shed 4 bases and J shed 2 bases, with 10 bases lying between them.

J is TRBJ2-4 and V is TRBV15, with 12 positions matching TRBD1. Germline CDR1 and CDR2: LNHNV and YYDKDF (reference sequence). Losses at the gene ends were 0 bases for V and 6 bases for J; bases not matched to a gene: 3. The CDR3 consists of 16 residues. The CDR3 protein is CATSRDLGQGANIQYF. In DNA form, the CDR3 reads TGTGCCACCAGCAGAGATCTGGGACAGGGGGCAAACATTCAGTACTTC.

This clonotype was picked up many times. The chain links TRBV6-2 or TRBV6-3 to TRBJ2-3, with D unclear. With 7 bases removed from V and 0 bases from J, the gap between germline ends came to 8 bases. From germline, CDR1 is MNHEY and CDR2 SVGEGT. CDR3 length: 13 residues. CDR3 nucleotide sequence: TGTGCCAGCATGGACCGTAGCACAGATACGCAGTATTTT. Translating it yields CASMDRSTDTQYF.

V usage is TRBV5-1 and J usage is TRBJ2-1; TRBD2 matches 11 bases. V lost 4 bases, J lost 7 bases, and 10 bases stayed unmatched. The CDR3 length is 16 residues. Germline V gene data show CDR1 as SGHRS and CDR2 as YFSETQ. CDR3 region: CASSPRASGRPNEQFF. Here the CDR3 DNA reads TGCGCCAGCAGCCCCCGGGCTAGCGGGAGGCCGAATGAGCAGTTCTTC.

As to this clonotype: A clone one base away is much larger, so this may be a read error. The V and J genes are TRBV6-5 and TRBJ1-1; TRBD1 aligns across 11 bases. The germline V gene encodes CDR1 MNHEY and CDR2 SVGAGI. V was clipped by 4 bases and J by 8 bases; unmatched bases: 9. This CDR3 is 15 amino acids long. The CDR3 sequence is CASSLGPGQGVEAFF. The DNA for the CDR3 is TGTGCCAGCAGTTTAGGTCCGGGACAGGGGGTGGAAGCTTTCTTT.

The chain is built from TRBV19 and TRBJ2-6; 8 bases line up with TRBD1. Unmatched junction bases numbered 7, after V lost 3 bases and J lost 0 bases. The germline gives CDR1 LNHDA, CDR2 SQIVND (reference sequence). This CDR3 region has 18 residues. The CDR3 is CASSILTGASSGANVLTF. The CDR3 region has the DNA TGTGCCAGTAGTATCCTGACAGGGGCGAGCTCTGGGGCCAACGTCCTGACTTTC. Full variable domain (outside the CDR3, taken from reference TRBV19 and TRBJ2-6): DGGITQSPKYLFRKEGQNVTLSCEQNLNHDAMYWYRQDPGQGLRLIYYSQIVNDFQKGDIAEGYSVSREKKESFPLTVTSAQKNPTAFYLCASSILTGASSGANVLTFGAGSRLTVL.

This clonotype was picked up many times. J is TRBJ2-1 and V is TRBV7-2; 10 bases are shared with TRBD2. The CDR3 sequence is 16 residues long. The junction had 5 bases not matched to a gene; V was cut back by 3 bases and J by 3 bases. The germline V gene encodes CDR1 SGHTA and CDR2 FQGNSA. CDR3 protein: CASSFATSGNYNEQFF. The CDR3 bases are TGTGCCAGCAGCTTTGCTACTAGCGGGAACTACAATGAGCAGTTCTTC.